The 7 T cell receptor beta chains below all came from one sample that was sequenced in a study of blood T cells in healthy people across ages. A second about 7 to 12 cycle PCR used barcoded and J-beta primers. Each CDR3 protein is one row after TCRdb ran MiXCR on the 5' RACE reads. The repertoire holds 1.5 million to 2 million distinct CDR3 sequences, with 49% as singletons. What was sequenced was blood. These receptors all come from a woman in her forties in good health.

Many counts were recorded for this clonotype. This chain joins TRBV7-2 and TRBJ2-1, with D perhaps TRBD1 (7 bases). The germline gives CDR1 SGHTA, CDR2 FQGNSA. The CDR3 has 16 amino acids. V dropped 5 bases and J dropped 3 bases, with 17 bases sitting between them. The DNA for the CDR3 is TGTGCCAGCAGCCAGGGGGGTGGTGGGTTCTACAATGAGCAGTTCTTC. This translates into CASSQGGGGFYNEQFF.

In its sample, this clonotype was seen a few times. The chain carries TRBV27 and TRBJ2-7; TRBD1 is a possible D gene (5 bases). There are 13 residues in the CDR3. Germline V gene lookup returns CDR1 MNHEY and CDR2 SMNVEV (reference sequence). The V end lost 5 bases, the J end lost 1 base, and 9 bases lay between the germline ends. The CDR3 DNA reads TGTGCCAGCAGTGAGCGACAGTCCTACGAGCAGTACTTC. As protein: CASSERQSYEQYF.

The chain joins TRBV10-3 to TRBJ2-7; 10 nucleotides match TRBD1. The CDR3 loop spans 15 amino acids. V was pared by 6 bases and J by 2 bases, with 7 bases of the junction left unmatched. CDR1 ENHRY and CDR2 SYGVKD come from the germline V gene. CDR3 region: CAISRGGTGAYEQYF. CDR3 DNA: TGTGCCATCAGCCGAGGGGGGACAGGGGCCTACGAGCAGTACTTC.

This clonotype has more than one count but fewer than ten. CDR3 bases: TGTGCCAGCAGCAGACTCGTGGGACAGAATGGCTACACCTTC. Its protein is CASSRLVGQNGYTF. The rearrangement joins TRBV5-5 to TRBJ1-2; 7 positions agree with TRBD1. The CDR3 is 14 amino acids. CDR1 and CDR2 from the germline V gene are SGHKS and YYEKEE (reference sequence). V lost 4 bases, J lost 6 bases, and 9 bases stayed unmatched. Full variable domain (outside the CDR3, taken from reference TRBV5-5 and TRBJ1-2): DAGVTQSPTHLIKTRGQQVTLRCSPISGHKSVSWYQQVLGQGPQFIFQYYEKEERGRGNFPDRFSARQFPNYSSELNVNALLLGDSALYLCASSRLVGQNGYTFGSGTRLTVV.

The rearrangement links TRBV20-1 to TRBJ1-1; D is undetermined. The germline CDR1 and CDR2 sequences are DFQATT and SNEGSKA (reference sequence). The CDR3 length is 11 residues. V lost 3 bases and J lost 7, with 9 bases in between. CDR3 sequence reads: CSASRRIEAFF. As DNA, the CDR3 is TGCAGTGCTAGTCGGCGGATTGAAGCTTTCTTT.

The V call is TRBV29-1, the J call TRBJ2-1; tentatively, D is TRBD2 (7 bases). Germline V gene sequence: CDR1 SQVTM, CDR2 ANQGSEA. The CDR3 extends over 12 amino acids. V lost 8 bases and J 12 bases, leaving 20 bases between the germline ends. The CDR3, as DNA: TGCAGCCCCACATTCGACGGGGGGCGGCAGTTCTTC. It is translated as CSPTFDGGRQFF.

In this sample, this clonotype turned up a few times. V gene TRBV4-1 combines with J gene TRBJ1-2, with TRBD1 identical over 10 bases. This CDR3 comprises 17 residues. Germline values: CDR1 MGHRA, CDR2 YSYEKL. The ends lost 2 bases at V and 6 bases at J; junction bases unmatched: 12. CDR3 residues: CASSQKIPGQGKDGYTF. Written as DNA, the CDR3 is TGCGCCAGCAGCCAAAAAATCCCGGGACAGGGGAAGGATGGCTACACCTTC.